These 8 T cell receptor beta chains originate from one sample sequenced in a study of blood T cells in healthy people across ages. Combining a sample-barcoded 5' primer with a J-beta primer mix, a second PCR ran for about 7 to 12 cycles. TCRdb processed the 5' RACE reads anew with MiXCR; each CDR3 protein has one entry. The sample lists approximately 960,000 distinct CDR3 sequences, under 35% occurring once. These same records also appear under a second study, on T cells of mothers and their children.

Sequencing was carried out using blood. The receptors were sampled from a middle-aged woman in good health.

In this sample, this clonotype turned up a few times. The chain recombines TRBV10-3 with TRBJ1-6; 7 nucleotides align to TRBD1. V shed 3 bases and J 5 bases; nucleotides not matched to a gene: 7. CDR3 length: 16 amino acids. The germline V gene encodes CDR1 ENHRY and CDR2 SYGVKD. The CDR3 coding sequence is TGTGCCATCAGTGAAAGCGGGACAGTTGATAATTCACCCCTCCACTTT. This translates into CAISESGTVDNSPLHF.

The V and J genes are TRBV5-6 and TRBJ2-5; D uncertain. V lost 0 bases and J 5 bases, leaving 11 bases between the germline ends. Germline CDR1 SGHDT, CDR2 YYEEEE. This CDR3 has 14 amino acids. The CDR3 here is CASSLDSTGETQYF. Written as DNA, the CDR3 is TGTGCCAGCAGCTTGGACAGCACTGGGGAGACCCAGTACTTC. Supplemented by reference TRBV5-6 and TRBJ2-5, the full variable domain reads DAGVTQSPTHLIKTRGQQVTLRCSPKSGHDTVSWYQQALGQGPQFIFQYYEEEERQRGNFPDRFSGHQFPNYSSELNVNALLLGDSALYLCASSLDSTGETQYFGPGTRLLVL.

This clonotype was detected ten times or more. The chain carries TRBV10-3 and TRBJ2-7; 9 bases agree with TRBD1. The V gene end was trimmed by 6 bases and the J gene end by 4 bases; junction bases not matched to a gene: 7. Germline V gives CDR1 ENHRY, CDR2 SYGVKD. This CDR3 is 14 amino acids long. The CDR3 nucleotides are TGTGCCATCAGCGGTGGGACAGGGAGGTACGAGCAGTACTTC. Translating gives CAISGGTGRYEQYF.

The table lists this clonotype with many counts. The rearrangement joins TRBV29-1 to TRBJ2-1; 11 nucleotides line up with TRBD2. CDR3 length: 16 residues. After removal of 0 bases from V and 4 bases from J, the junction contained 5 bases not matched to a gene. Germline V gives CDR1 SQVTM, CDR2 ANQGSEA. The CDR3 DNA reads TGCAGCGTTGAAGATCCGACTAGCGGGGTGTACAATGAGCAGTTCTTC. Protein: CSVEDPTSGVYNEQFF.

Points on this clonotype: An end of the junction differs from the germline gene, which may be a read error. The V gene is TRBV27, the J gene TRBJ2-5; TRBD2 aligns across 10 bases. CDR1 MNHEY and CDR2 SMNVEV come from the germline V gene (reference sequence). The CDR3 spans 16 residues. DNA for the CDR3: TGTACCAGCAGTTTGTCCCTGGGACTAGCGAGGGCTGAGCAGTACTTC. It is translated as CTSSLSLGLARAEQYF.

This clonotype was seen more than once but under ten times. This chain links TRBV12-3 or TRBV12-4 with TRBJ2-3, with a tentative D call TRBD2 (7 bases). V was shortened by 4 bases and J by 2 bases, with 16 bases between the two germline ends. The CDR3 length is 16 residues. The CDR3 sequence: CASSSSGGLPTDTQYF. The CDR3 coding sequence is TGTGCCAGCAGTTCGTCGGGGGGCCTTCCCACAGATACGCAGTATTTT.

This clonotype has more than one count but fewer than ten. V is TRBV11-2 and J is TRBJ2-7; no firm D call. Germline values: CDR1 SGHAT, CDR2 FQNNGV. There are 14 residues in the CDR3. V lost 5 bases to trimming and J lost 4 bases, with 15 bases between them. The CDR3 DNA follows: TGTGCCAGCAGCAGCTCTTACAGAAGGTACGAGCAGTACTTC. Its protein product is CASSSSYRRYEQYF. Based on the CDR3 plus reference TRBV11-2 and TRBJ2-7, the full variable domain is EAGVAQSPRYKIIEKRQSVAFWCNPISGHATLYWYQQILGQGPKLLIQFQNNGVVDDSQLPKDRFSAERLKGVDSTLKIQPAKLEDSAVYLCASSSSYRRYEQYFGPGTRLTVT.

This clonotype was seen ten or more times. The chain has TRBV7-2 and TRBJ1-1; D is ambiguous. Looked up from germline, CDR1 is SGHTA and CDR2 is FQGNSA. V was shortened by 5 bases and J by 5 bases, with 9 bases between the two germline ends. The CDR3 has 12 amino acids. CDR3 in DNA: TGTGCCAGCAGCCCCCGAGCGACTGAAGCTTTCTTT. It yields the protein CASSPRATEAFF.